Listed here is a single T cell receptor beta chain. Germline and junction disagree at one end, which may indicate a read error. This CDR3 has 11 amino acids. Germline CDR1 is MNHNS and CDR2 is SASEGT. This sample is drawn from a study of early T cells in non-severe SARS-CoV-2 infection. TCRdb processed the 5' RACE reads anew with MiXCR; each CDR3 protein has one entry. The sample has fewer than 70,000 distinct CDR3 sequences, 4.6% seen once. The specimen was whole blood, collected at baseline. V is TRBV6-1 and J is TRBJ1-1; D unclear. This receptor was identified in an adult who was a healthcare worker with PCR-confirmed SARS-CoV-2 infection or an uninfected control (not recorded which). The donor label of this sample is uncertain. CDR3 coding DNA: TGTGCCAGCATTGAAGTCCGTGAAGCTTTCTTT. Amino acid sequence: CASIEVREAFF.